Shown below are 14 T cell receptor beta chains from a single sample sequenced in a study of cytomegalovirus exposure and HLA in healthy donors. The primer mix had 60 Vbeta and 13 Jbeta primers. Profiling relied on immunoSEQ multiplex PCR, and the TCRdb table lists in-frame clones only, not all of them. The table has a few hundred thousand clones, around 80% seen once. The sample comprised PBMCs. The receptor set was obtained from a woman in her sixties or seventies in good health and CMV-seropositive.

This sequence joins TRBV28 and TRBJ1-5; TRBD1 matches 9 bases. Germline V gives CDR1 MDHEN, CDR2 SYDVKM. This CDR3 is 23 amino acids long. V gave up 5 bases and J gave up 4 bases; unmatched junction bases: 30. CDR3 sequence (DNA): TGTGCCAGCAGTATCTCAAGGACAGGGGAGACCTCATACCTCGGTTCTAAAAATCAGCCCCAGCATTTT. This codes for CASSISRTGETSYLGSKNQPQHF.

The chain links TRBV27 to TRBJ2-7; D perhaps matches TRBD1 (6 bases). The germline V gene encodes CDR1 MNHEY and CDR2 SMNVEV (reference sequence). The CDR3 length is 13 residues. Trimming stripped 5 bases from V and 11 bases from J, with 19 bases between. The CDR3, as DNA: TGTGCCAGCAGTCTCCGCCTAAGACAGGAGGAGTACTTC. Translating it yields CASSLRLRQEEYF.

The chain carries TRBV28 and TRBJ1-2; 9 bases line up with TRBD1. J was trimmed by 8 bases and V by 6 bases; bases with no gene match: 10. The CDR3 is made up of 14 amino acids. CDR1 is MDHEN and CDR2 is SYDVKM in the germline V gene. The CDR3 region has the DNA TGTGCCAGCAGCTCCAGGACAGGGGCTTTCGGCTACACCTTC. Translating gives CASSSRTGAFGYTF.

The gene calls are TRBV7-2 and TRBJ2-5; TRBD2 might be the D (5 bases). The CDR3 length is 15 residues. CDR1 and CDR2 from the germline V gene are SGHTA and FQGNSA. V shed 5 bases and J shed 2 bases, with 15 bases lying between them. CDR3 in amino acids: CASSGLGEGQETQYF. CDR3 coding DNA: TGTGCCAGCAGCGGCTTGGGAGAGGGACAAGAGACCCAGTACTTC.

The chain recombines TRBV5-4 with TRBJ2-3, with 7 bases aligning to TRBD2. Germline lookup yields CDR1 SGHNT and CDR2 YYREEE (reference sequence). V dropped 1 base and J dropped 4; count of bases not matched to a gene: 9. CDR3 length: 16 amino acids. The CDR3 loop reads CASSLRASGRADTQYF. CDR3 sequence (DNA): TGTGCCAGCAGCTTGAGGGCTAGCGGTCGGGCAGATACGCAGTATTTT.

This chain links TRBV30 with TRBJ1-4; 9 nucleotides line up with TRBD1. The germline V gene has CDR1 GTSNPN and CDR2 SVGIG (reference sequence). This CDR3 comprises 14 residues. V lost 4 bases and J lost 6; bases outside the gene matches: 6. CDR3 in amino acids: CAWTPGQGYEKLFF. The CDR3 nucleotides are TGTGCCTGGACCCCGGGACAGGGATATGAAAAACTGTTTTTT.

CDR3 amino acids: CASREVDTFF. The CDR3 bases are TGTGCCAGCCGGGAAGTTGACACTTTCTTT. This chain uses TRBV28 with TRBJ1-1; D remains unclear. V was shortened by 8 bases and J by 12 bases, with 13 bases between the two germline ends. This CDR3 has 10 amino acids. The germline CDR1 and CDR2 sequences are MDHEN and SYDVKM. Complete variable domain (other parts from reference TRBV28 and TRBJ1-1): DVKVTQSSRYLVKRTGEKVFLECVQDMDHENMFWYRQDPGLGLRLIYFSYDVKMKEKGDIPEGYSVSREKKERFSLILESASTNQTSMYLCASREVDTFFGQGTRLTVV.

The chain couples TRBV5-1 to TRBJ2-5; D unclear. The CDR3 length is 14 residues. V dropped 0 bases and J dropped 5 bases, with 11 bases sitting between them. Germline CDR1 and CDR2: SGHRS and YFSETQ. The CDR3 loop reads CASSLVSFGETQYF. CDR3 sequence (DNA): TGCGCCAGCAGCTTGGTTTCGTTCGGGGAGACCCAGTACTTC.

The CDR3 here is CASSSDRENTEAFF. For the CDR3, the DNA is TGTGCCAGTAGCTCGGACAGGGAGAACACTGAAGCTTTCTTT. V is TRBV19 and J is TRBJ1-1; TRBD1 agrees at 8 bases. The CDR3 is 14 residues long. The trim removed 6 bases at V and 1 base at J, leaving 4 bases unmatched. Germline V gene data show CDR1 as LNHDA and CDR2 as SQIVND (reference sequence).

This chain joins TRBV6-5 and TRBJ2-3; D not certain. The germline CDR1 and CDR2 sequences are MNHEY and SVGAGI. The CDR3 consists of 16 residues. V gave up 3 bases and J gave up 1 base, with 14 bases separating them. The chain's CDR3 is CASSYTAAYGTDTQYF. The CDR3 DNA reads TGTGCCAGCAGTTATACCGCAGCGTATGGCACAGATACGCAGTATTTT.

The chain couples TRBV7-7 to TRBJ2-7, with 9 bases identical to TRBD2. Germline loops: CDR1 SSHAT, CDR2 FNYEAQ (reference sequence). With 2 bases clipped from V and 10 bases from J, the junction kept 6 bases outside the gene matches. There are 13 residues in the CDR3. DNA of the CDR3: TGTGCCAGCAGCTTAAAGAGAGCGGGAGGCCAGTACTTC. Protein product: CASSLKRAGGQYF.

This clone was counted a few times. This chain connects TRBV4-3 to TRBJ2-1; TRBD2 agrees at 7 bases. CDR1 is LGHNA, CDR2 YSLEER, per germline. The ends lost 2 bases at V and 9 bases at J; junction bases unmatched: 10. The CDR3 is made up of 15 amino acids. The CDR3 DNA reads TGCGCCAGCAGCCAAATGTTAGCGGGTACAGCTGAGCAGTTCTTC. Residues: CASSQMLAGTAEQFF.

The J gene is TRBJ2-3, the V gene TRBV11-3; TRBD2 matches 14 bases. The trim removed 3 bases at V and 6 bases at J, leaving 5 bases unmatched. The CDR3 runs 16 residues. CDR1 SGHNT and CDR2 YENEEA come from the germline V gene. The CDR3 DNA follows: TGTGCCAGCAGCTTGGGGGGACTAGCGGGAGCGGATACGCAGTATTTT. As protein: CASSLGGLAGADTQYF.

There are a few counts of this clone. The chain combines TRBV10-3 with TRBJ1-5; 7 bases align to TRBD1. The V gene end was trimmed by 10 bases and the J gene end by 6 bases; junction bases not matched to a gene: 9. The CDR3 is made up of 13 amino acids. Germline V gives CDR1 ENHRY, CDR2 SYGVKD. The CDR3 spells CASQQGFFQPQHF. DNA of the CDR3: TGTGCCAGCCAACAGGGGTTTTTTCAGCCCCAGCATTTT.